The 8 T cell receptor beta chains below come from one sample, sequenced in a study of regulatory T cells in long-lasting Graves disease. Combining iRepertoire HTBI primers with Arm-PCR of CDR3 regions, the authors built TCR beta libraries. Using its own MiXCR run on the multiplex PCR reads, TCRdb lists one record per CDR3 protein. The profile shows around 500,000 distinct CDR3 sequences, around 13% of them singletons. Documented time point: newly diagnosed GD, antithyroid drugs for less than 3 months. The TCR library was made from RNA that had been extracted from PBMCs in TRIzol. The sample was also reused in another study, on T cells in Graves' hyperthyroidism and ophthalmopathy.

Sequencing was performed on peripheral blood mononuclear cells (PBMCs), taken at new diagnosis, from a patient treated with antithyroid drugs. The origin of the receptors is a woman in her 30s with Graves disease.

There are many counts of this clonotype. The CDR3 sequence: CASSQDLGGTQYF. The CDR3 nucleotides read TGTGCCAGCAGCCAAGATTTAGGAGGTACCCAGTACTTC. The chain has TRBV14 and TRBJ2-7; D possibly corresponds to TRBD2 (5 bases). The CDR3 consists of 13 residues. Germline V gene sequence: CDR1 SGHDN, CDR2 FVKESK. The V gene lost 0 bases and the J gene lost 10 bases, with 13 bases spanning the gap. Based on the CDR3 plus reference TRBV14 and TRBJ2-7, the full variable domain is EAGVTQFPSHSVIEKGQTVTLRCDPISGHDNLYWYRRVMGKEIKFLLHFVKESKQDESGMPNNRFLAERTGGTYSTLKVQPAELEDSGVYFCASSQDLGGTQYFGPGTRLTVT.

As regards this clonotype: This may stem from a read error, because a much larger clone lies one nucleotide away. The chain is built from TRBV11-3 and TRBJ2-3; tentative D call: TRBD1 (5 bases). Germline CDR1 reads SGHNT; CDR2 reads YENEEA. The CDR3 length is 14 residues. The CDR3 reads CASSTTVSTDAQYF. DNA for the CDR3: TGTGCCAGCAGCACGACAGTTAGCACAGATGCGCAGTATTTT.

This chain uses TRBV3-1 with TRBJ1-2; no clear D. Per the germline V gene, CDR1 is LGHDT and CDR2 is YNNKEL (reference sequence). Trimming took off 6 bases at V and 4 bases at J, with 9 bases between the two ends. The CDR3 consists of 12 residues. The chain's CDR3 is CASSRTSYGYTF. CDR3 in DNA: TGTGCCAGCAGTAGGACGAGCTATGGCTACACCTTC.

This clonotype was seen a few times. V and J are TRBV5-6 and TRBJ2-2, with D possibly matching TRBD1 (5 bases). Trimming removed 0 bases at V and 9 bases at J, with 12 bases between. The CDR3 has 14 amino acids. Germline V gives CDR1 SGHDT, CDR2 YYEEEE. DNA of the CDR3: TGTGCCAGCAGCTTGGCATTCAGGGTCCGGGAGCTGTTTTTT. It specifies CASSLAFRVRELFF.

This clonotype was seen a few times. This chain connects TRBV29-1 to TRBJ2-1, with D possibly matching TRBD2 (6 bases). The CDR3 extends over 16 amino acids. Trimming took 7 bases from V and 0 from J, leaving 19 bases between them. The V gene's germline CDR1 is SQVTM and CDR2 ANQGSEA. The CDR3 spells CSALGGGESSYNEQFF. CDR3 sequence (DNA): TGCAGCGCTCTGGGCGGCGGGGAGAGCTCCTACAATGAGCAGTTCTTC.

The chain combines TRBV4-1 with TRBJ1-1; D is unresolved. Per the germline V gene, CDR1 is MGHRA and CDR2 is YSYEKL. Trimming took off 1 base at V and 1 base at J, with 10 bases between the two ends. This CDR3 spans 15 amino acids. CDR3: CASSQAPLSNTEAFF. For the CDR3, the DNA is TGCGCCAGCAGCCAAGCTCCACTATCGAACACTGAAGCTTTCTTT.

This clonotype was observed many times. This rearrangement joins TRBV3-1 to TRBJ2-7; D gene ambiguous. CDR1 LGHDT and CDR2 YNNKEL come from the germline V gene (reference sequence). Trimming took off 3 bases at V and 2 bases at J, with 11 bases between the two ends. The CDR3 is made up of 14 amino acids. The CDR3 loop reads CASSQSTGTYEQYF. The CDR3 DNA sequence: TGTGCCAGCAGCCAGTCGACCGGAACCTACGAGCAGTACTTC.

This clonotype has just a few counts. The CDR3 sequence is CASSKSGRRSYEQYF. The CDR3 DNA sequence: TGTGCCAGTAGTAAGAGCGGCAGACGATCCTACGAGCAGTACTTC. The chain carries TRBV19 and TRBJ2-7; TRBD2 might be the D (5 bases). The germline V gene has CDR1 LNHDA and CDR2 SQIVND (reference sequence). The CDR3 consists of 15 residues. Trimming took off 4 bases at V and 1 base at J, with 14 bases between the two ends.